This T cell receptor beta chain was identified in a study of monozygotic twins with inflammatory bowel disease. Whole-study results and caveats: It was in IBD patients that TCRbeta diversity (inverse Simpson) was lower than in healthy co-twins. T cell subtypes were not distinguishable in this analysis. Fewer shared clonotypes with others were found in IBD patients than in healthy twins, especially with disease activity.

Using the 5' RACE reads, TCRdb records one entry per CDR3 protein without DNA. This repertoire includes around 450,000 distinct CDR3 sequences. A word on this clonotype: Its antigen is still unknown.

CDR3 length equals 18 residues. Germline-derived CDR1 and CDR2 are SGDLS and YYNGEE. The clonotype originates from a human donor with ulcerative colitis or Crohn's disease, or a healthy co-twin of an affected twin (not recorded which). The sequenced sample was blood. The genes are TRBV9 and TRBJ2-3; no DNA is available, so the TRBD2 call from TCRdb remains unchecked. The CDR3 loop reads CASSVDFSGGTSTDTQYF. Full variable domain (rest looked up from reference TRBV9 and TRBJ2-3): DSGVTQTPKHLITATGQRVTLRCSPRSGDLSVYWYQQSLDQGLQFLIQYYNGEERAKGNILERFSAQQFPDLHSELNLSSLELGDSALYFCASSVDFSGGTSTDTQYFGPGTRLTVL.